A selection of T cell receptor beta chains follows, all from one sample in a study of identical twins. TCRdb reprocessed the 5' RACE reads with MiXCR, giving one entry per CDR3 protein. The sample carries 700,000 or so distinct CDR3 sequences, approximately 9% recorded once. These records were also assigned to another study, of yellow fever vaccine responses in identical twins.

The specimen was PBMCs. These receptors came from a woman aged 18-30 years in good health. CDR3s include the opening cysteine and the closing phenylalanine or tryptophan. The D gene is left open where the match is weak. The size entry is marked missing in some rows and otherwise reads once, few, many or a size class.

cdr3_nt: TGTGCCACCGCGAGTGAGCGTTCGCCCTACGAGCAGTACTTC
cdr3_aa: CATASERSPYEQYF
j_call: TRBJ2-7
v_call: TRBV24-1
clone_size: many
d_call: .

cdr3_nt: TGTGCCAGCTCACCATCCGGGACAGGGTACACCTACGAGCAGTACTTC
cdr3_aa: CASSPSGTGYTYEQYF
j_call: TRBJ2-7
v_call: TRBV18
clone_size: few
d_call: TRBD1

cdr3_nt: TGTGCCGTAACTTGGACAGGGGTTTCCTACGAGCAGTACTTC
cdr3_aa: CAVTWTGVSYEQYF
j_call: TRBJ2-7
v_call: TRBV6-1
clone_size: many
d_call: TRBD1

cdr3_nt: TGTGCCAGCAGTCCGGGTCGACGCCTCTACGAGCAGTACTTC
cdr3_aa: CASSPGRRLYEQYF
j_call: TRBJ2-7
v_call: TRBV27
clone_size: few
d_call: .

cdr3_nt: TGTGCCAGCAGCCCGGTTTTAGCTGAAGCTTTCTTT
cdr3_aa: CASSPVLAEAFF
j_call: TRBJ1-1
v_call: TRBV7-8
clone_size: few
d_call: .

cdr3_nt: TGTGCCAGCAGTTTAAGAGGGGGCGGTTATGGCTACACCTTC
cdr3_aa: CASSLRGGGYGYTF
j_call: TRBJ1-2
v_call: TRBV12-3/TRBV12-4
clone_size: many
d_call: TRBD1

cdr3_nt: TGTGCCAGCAGCCCTCGGACAGGGAACTACAATGAGCAGTTCTTC
cdr3_aa: CASSPRTGNYNEQFF
j_call: TRBJ2-1
v_call: TRBV7-3
clone_size: .
d_call: TRBD1

cdr3_nt: TGCGCCAGCAGCCCGACCAGCCACCCCGGAGAGACCCAGTACTTC
cdr3_aa: CASSPTSHPGETQYF
j_call: TRBJ2-5
v_call: TRBV5-1
clone_size: few
d_call: .

cdr3_nt: TGCGCCAGCATCCATGATGCCCGGGGGCAAGAGACCCAGTACTTC
cdr3_aa: CASIHDARGQETQYF
j_call: TRBJ2-5
v_call: TRBV5-1
clone_size: few
d_call: .

cdr3_nt: TGCGCCAGCAGTGAGGATCAGGGGACAGATACGCAGTATTTT
cdr3_aa: CASSEDQGTDTQYF
j_call: TRBJ2-3
v_call: TRBV10-1
clone_size: .
d_call: .

cdr3_nt: TGTGCCAGCAGCAGTGGGGAGTTCTATGGCTACACCTTC
cdr3_aa: CASSSGEFYGYTF
j_call: TRBJ1-2
v_call: TRBV7-2
clone_size: many
d_call: .

cdr3_nt: TGTGCCAGCAGTTTAGGGGTGGACAGGGAGTACGAGCAGTACTTC
cdr3_aa: CASSLGVDREYEQYF
j_call: TRBJ2-7
v_call: TRBV28
clone_size: few
d_call: TRBD1

cdr3_nt: TGTGCCACCAGCAGAGGACCCTACAATGAGCAGTTCTTC
cdr3_aa: CATSRGPYNEQFF
j_call: TRBJ2-1
v_call: TRBV15
clone_size: many
d_call: .

cdr3_nt: TGTGCCAGCAGTTGGGGGGCAGGGACCACCGGGGAGCTGTTTTTT
cdr3_aa: CASSWGAGTTGELFF
j_call: TRBJ2-2
v_call: TRBV12-3/TRBV12-4
clone_size: many
d_call: .

cdr3_nt: TGTGCCAGCACCCTTTACCTACGGACTAGCGGGATTCAAGAGACCCAGTACTTC
cdr3_aa: CASTLYLRTSGIQETQYF
j_call: TRBJ2-5
v_call: TRBV6-1
clone_size: .
d_call: TRBD2

cdr3_nt: TGCAGCGTTGAAGGCAGGTTGGGGTACGAGCAGTACTTC
cdr3_aa: CSVEGRLGYEQYF
j_call: TRBJ2-7
v_call: TRBV29-1
clone_size: few
d_call: .

cdr3_nt: TGTGCCAGCAGTTACCGCGGTCCCCACACTGAAGCTTTCTTT
cdr3_aa: CASSYRGPHTEAFF
j_call: TRBJ1-1
v_call: TRBV6-5
clone_size: few
d_call: .

cdr3_nt: TGCAGTGCTAGACCTCATGAGGCAACCTGGGGAGATACGCAGTATTTT
cdr3_aa: CSARPHEATWGDTQYF
j_call: TRBJ2-3
v_call: TRBV20-1
clone_size: .
d_call: .

cdr3_nt: TGTGCCAGCAGTGGAAGACAGGGACAGCCATACAATGAGCAGTTCTTC
cdr3_aa: CASSGRQGQPYNEQFF
j_call: TRBJ2-1
v_call: TRBV6-1
clone_size: .
d_call: TRBD1

cdr3_nt: TGTGCCAGCAGCTTAGTAAGGCTAGCGGGGGGCAATGAGCAGTTCTTC
cdr3_aa: CASSLVRLAGGNEQFF
j_call: TRBJ2-1
v_call: TRBV7-2
clone_size: .
d_call: TRBD2

cdr3_nt: TGCAGTGCTAGAGATTCGGGGACAAGCTGGGTCTACGAGCAGTACTTC
cdr3_aa: CSARDSGTSWVYEQYF
j_call: TRBJ2-7
v_call: TRBV20-1
clone_size: .
d_call: .

cdr3_nt: TGTGCCACCAGTGATTTAAGTTTGACTAGCGCGGGGAATGAGCAGTTCTTC
cdr3_aa: CATSDLSLTSAGNEQFF
j_call: TRBJ2-1
v_call: TRBV24-1
clone_size: few
d_call: TRBD2

cdr3_nt: TGTGCCAGCAGCTTTTTCCCAACCGGGACAGGGGGCGTTGAGCAGTTCTTC
cdr3_aa: CASSFFPTGTGGVEQFF
j_call: TRBJ2-1
v_call: TRBV7-9
clone_size: .
d_call: TRBD1

cdr3_nt: TGTGCCAGCAGTTTGCAACAGGCTAGCAATCAGCCCCAGCATTTT
cdr3_aa: CASSLQQASNQPQHF
j_call: TRBJ1-5
v_call: TRBV27
clone_size: many
d_call: .

cdr3_nt: TGTGCCAGCAGTTTACTCTACTCCTACGAGCAGTACTTC
cdr3_aa: CASSLLYSYEQYF
j_call: TRBJ2-7
v_call: TRBV28
clone_size: many
d_call: .

cdr3_nt: TGCGCCAGCAGCCAAGGGTCCCAGTTCATGGAGCAGTTCTTC
cdr3_aa: CASSQGSQFMEQFF
j_call: TRBJ2-1
v_call: TRBV4-3
clone_size: .
d_call: .

cdr3_nt: TGTGCCACCAGTGATCCGGACAGGGGGTCGCAAGAGACCCAGTACTTC
cdr3_aa: CATSDPDRGSQETQYF
j_call: TRBJ2-5
v_call: TRBV24-1
clone_size: many
d_call: TRBD1

cdr3_nt: TGTGCCAGCAGTTACTCTCTGGCCACCGATTCCTACAATGAGCAGTTCTTC
cdr3_aa: CASSYSLATDSYNEQFF
j_call: TRBJ2-1
v_call: TRBV6-5
clone_size: .
d_call: .

cdr3_nt: TGTGCCAGCAGTCGGGGGGGCCAGATGCAGCGGGGCTACACCTTC
cdr3_aa: CASSRGGQMQRGYTF
j_call: TRBJ1-2
v_call: TRBV28
clone_size: .
d_call: .